A single sample is the source of the 27 T cell receptor beta chains below, sequenced in a study of shared clonotypes between healthy human individuals (dated by TCRdb to 2018 to 2021). CD8 naive samples were CD45RO-negative cells positively selected for CCR7, giving a CD45RA+CCR7+ population that excluded TemRA cells. Library preparation used the immunoSEQ multiplex PCR assay. TCRdb's version of the immuneACCESS table is confined to in-frame rearrangements and falls short of the full clone set. An unresolved V gene accounts for under half of the shortfall where checked; the remainder is of unknown origin. The sample has roughly 1,800,000 clones on record, less than 95% of them singletons. The ten largest make up under 1.5% of the sample. The specimen sequenced was naive CD8+ T cells sorted from blood. The label giving this sample's cell subset or site can be read as: CD45RA+CCR7+. These receptors originate from a young man in good health.

The chain recombines TRBV10-1 with TRBJ2-1; D may be TRBD1 (6 bases). Germline-derived CDR1 and CDR2 are WNHNN and SYGVQD (reference sequence). The CDR3 is 16 residues long. Trimming removed 4 bases from V and 8 bases from J, with 21 bases in between. CDR3 region: CASSGGPTELGYEQFF. The CDR3 nucleotides read TGCGCCAGCAGTGGGGGGCCCACTGAGCTGGGCTATGAGCAGTTCTTC.

This chain connects TRBV7-2 to TRBJ2-3; D perhaps matches TRBD1 (6 bases). Trimming shortened V by 5 bases and J by 5 bases, and 14 bases separated the two germline ends. In germline, CDR1 is SGHTA, CDR2 FQGNSA. The CDR3 has 14 amino acids. As DNA, the CDR3 is TGTGCCAGCAGCCCATACCTAGGGGGAGATACGCAGTATTTT. It encodes CASSPYLGGDTQYF.

The genes are TRBV18 and TRBJ1-3; 7 bases fit TRBD1. CDR1 is KGHSH, CDR2 LQKENI, per germline. The CDR3 has 15 amino acids. The junction had 7 bases not matched to a gene; V was cut back by 1 base and J by 7 bases. CDR3 in amino acids: CASSPQKGAGNTIYF. The CDR3 nucleotides read TGTGCCAGCTCACCACAGAAGGGGGCCGGGAACACCATATATTTT.

This chain links TRBV6-6 with TRBJ2-1; 7 bases match TRBD1. V lost 4 bases and J lost 5; bases outside the gene matches: 11. Germline V CDR1 and CDR2: MNHNY, SVGAGI (reference sequence). The CDR3 contains 16 residues. The DNA of the CDR3 is TGTGCCAGCAGTTCCCCCCGACAGGGACCGAACAATGAGCAGTTCTTC. As protein: CASSSPRQGPNNEQFF.

The chain couples TRBV6-5 to TRBJ1-5, with unresolved D. The germline V gene encodes CDR1 MNHEY and CDR2 SVGAGI. Trimming stripped 0 bases from V and 5 bases from J, with 8 bases between. The CDR3 extends over 14 amino acids. This CDR3 is CASSYSAEDQPQHF. In DNA, the CDR3 is TGTGCCAGCAGTTACTCAGCGGAGGATCAGCCCCAGCATTTT.

This chain joins TRBV28 and TRBJ2-7; tentative D call: TRBD1 (5 bases). The V and J ends lost 4 bases and 4 bases respectively, with 14 bases between them. Germline CDR1 and CDR2: MDHEN and SYDVKM. The CDR3 runs 14 residues. This CDR3 reads CASSSKWGVYEQYF. CDR3 DNA: TGTGCCAGCAGTTCCAAATGGGGCGTGTACGAGCAGTACTTC. The full variable domain, completed using reference TRBV28 and TRBJ2-7, is DVKVTQSSRYLVKRTGEKVFLECVQDMDHENMFWYRQDPGLGLRLIYFSYDVKMKEKGDIPEGYSVSREKKERFSLILESASTNQTSMYLCASSSKWGVYEQYFGPGTRLTVT.

This chain uses TRBV7-9 with TRBJ1-1; the match to TRBD1 covers 12 bases. V lost 1 base, J lost 0 bases, and 3 bases stayed unmatched. This CDR3 region has 17 residues. Germline CDR1 and CDR2: SEHNR and FQNEAQ (reference sequence). CDR3 sequence (DNA): TGTGCCAGCAGCTTAGAGGGGGACAGGGGGCTGAACACTGAAGCTTTCTTT. Translating it yields CASSLEGDRGLNTEAFF. The variable domain in full, completed from reference TRBV7-9 and TRBJ1-1, reads DTGVSQNPRHKITKRGQNVTFRCDPISEHNRLYWYRQTLGQGPEFLTYFQNEAQLEKSRLLSDRFSAERPKGSFSTLEIQRTEQGDSAMYLCASSLEGDRGLNTEAFFGQGTRLTVV.

This chain links TRBV27 with TRBJ2-7; D call uncertain. V was shortened by 5 bases and J by 0 bases, with 14 bases between the two germline ends. Germline CDR1 is MNHEY and CDR2 is SMNVEV (reference sequence). This CDR3 has 15 residues. The CDR3 region is CASSPLRELSYEQYF. Written as DNA, the CDR3 is TGTGCCAGCAGTCCCCTCCGTGAGCTCTCCTACGAGCAGTACTTC.

J is TRBJ1-1 and V is TRBV6-5, with 8 bases fitting TRBD1. This CDR3 has 13 residues. V shed 0 bases and J 8 bases; nucleotides not matched to a gene: 2. Germline V gene lookup returns CDR1 MNHEY and CDR2 SVGAGI. CDR3 region: CASSYSRDREAFF. CDR3 coding DNA: TGTGCCAGCAGTTACTCTCGGGACAGGGAAGCTTTCTTT.

The V call is TRBV6-1, the J call TRBJ2-7; D perhaps matches TRBD1 (5 bases). The ends were cut back, 0 bases at V and 3 bases at J, with 9 bases in the middle. This CDR3 has 14 amino acids. Per the germline V gene, CDR1 is MNHNS and CDR2 is SASEGT. The CDR3 is CASSEARTIYEQYF. The CDR3 DNA is TGTGCCAGCAGTGAAGCGAGGACAATCTACGAGCAGTACTTC.

The chain carries TRBV7-8 and TRBJ2-2; TRBD1 might be the D (6 bases). The length of the CDR3 is 15 residues. V lost 5 bases and J lost 5, with 15 bases in between. Germline V gene lookup returns CDR1 SGHVS and CDR2 FQNEAQ. As DNA, the CDR3 is TGTGCCAGCAGCATCTGGACAGAAGAAACCGGGGAGCTGTTTTTT. It is translated as CASSIWTEETGELFF.

The genes are TRBV6-1 and TRBJ1-3; unclear D gene. Germline V lookup: CDR1 MNHNS, CDR2 SASEGT. This CDR3 comprises 12 residues. The V and J ends lost 7 bases and 2 bases respectively, with 6 bases between them. CDR3 sequence reads: CASTFTGNTIYF. The CDR3 DNA reads TGTGCCAGCACTTTTACTGGAAACACCATATATTTT.

The chain carries TRBV5-6 and TRBJ1-1, with D unresolved. The V gene lost 0 bases and the J gene lost 2 bases, with 8 bases spanning the gap. Germline CDR1 SGHDT, CDR2 YYEEEE. CDR3 length equals 14 residues. The chain's CDR3 is CASSLDTGNTEAFF. The CDR3 bases are TGTGCCAGCAGCTTGGACACTGGCAACACTGAAGCTTTCTTT.

This clone was counted only a few times. The sample contains more than one DNA sequence encoding this CDR3. This chain joins TRBV11-2 and TRBJ2-7; D is uncertain. Per the germline V gene, CDR1 is SGHAT and CDR2 is FQNNGV. This CDR3 comprises 11 residues. Trimming pared 2 bases from V and 3 bases from J, leaving 2 bases between. As DNA, the CDR3 is TGTGCCAGCAGCTTAATCTACGAGCAGTACTTC. This codes for CASSLIYEQYF.

V usage is TRBV7-9 and J usage is TRBJ1-6; possibly TRBD1 for D (6 bases). The germline V gene encodes CDR1 SEHNR and CDR2 FQNEAQ (reference sequence). The length of the CDR3 is 16 residues. V lost 4 bases and J lost 2, with 12 bases in between. CDR3 amino acids: CASSSKGEPYNSPLHF. DNA of the CDR3: TGTGCCAGCAGCTCAAAGGGGGAACCCTATAATTCACCCCTCCACTTT.

The chain combines TRBV4-1 with TRBJ2-3; TRBD2 matches 7 bases. This CDR3 region has 14 residues. Unmatched junction bases numbered 5, after V lost 3 bases and J lost 5 bases. The germline V gene has CDR1 MGHRA and CDR2 YSYEKL. The CDR3 nucleotides are TGCGCCAGCAGCCACGCGGGAGTTGTAGATACGCAGTATTTT. Its protein is CASSHAGVVDTQYF.

In regard to this clone: The identical CDR3 is also encoded by other nucleotide sequences in the sample. The rearrangement uses TRBV4-3 and TRBJ2-3, with 10 bases fitting TRBD1. With V trimmed by 4 bases and J by 3 bases, 4 bases remained unmatched. This CDR3 is 15 amino acids long. CDR1 and CDR2 from the germline V gene are LGHNA and YSLEER. The CDR3 bases are TGCGCCAGCAGCCCAGGACAGGGGGGGACAGATACGCAGTATTTT. The encoded protein is CASSPGQGGTDTQYF.

This chain joins TRBV7-8 and TRBJ2-5, with 7 bases lining up with TRBD2. Germline CDR1 is SGHVS and CDR2 is FQNEAQ. J lost 7 bases, V lost 10 bases, and 18 bases had no gene match. The CDR3 is made up of 15 amino acids. The DNA of the CDR3 is TGTGCCACCCCAATCCCGGGACTACTTCATGGGACCCAGTACTTC. Translating gives CATPIPGLLHGTQYF. Drawing the rest from reference TRBV7-8 and TRBJ2-5, the complete variable domain is GAGVSQSPRYKVAKRGQDVALRCDPISGHVSLFWYQQALGQGPEFLTYFQNEAQLDKSGLPSDRFFAERPEGSVSTLKIQRTQQEDSAVYLCATPIPGLLHGTQYFGPGTRLLVL.

V and J are TRBV5-1 and TRBJ1-5; unclear D gene. Germline V lookup: CDR1 SGHRS, CDR2 YFSETQ. This CDR3 region has 13 residues. The V gene lost 2 bases and the J gene lost 3 bases, with 6 bases spanning the gap. The CDR3 spells CASSLSANQPQHF. CDR3 coding DNA: TGCGCCAGCAGCTTATCAGCCAATCAGCCCCAGCATTTT.

This clone has just a few counts. The rearrangement links TRBV18 to TRBJ2-1; TRBD2 is a possible D gene (5 bases). Germline V CDR1 and CDR2: KGHSH, LQKENI. The CDR3 has 16 residues. The V gene lost 0 bases and the J gene lost 6 bases, with 15 bases spanning the gap. The CDR3 loop reads CASSPPSRERSNEQFF. DNA for the CDR3: TGTGCCAGCTCACCACCCTCCCGGGAACGAAGCAATGAGCAGTTCTTC.

V is TRBV10-3 and J is TRBJ1-2, with unresolved D. CDR1 is ENHRY, CDR2 SYGVKD, per germline. The V end lost 0 bases, the J end lost 4 bases, and 15 bases lay between the germline ends. The CDR3 runs 16 residues. CDR3 in amino acids: CAISESSSWGSYGYTF. The CDR3, as DNA: TGTGCCATCAGTGAGTCGAGTAGTTGGGGTTCCTATGGCTACACCTTC.

The gene calls are TRBV4-3 and TRBJ2-2, with 8 bases aligning to TRBD2. Trimming took 0 bases from V and 7 from J; bases not matched to a gene: 10. Germline V CDR1 and CDR2: LGHNA, YSLEER. The CDR3 runs 17 residues. In DNA form, the CDR3 reads TGCGCCAGCAGCCAAGATTCGGCGGGAGGTCTAAACGGGGAGCTGTTTTTT. It codes for CASSQDSAGGLNGELFF.

With respect to this clone: The junction differs from germline at one of its ends, possibly a read error. The chain employs TRBV6-7 and TRBJ2-1, with D unresolved. TRBV6-7 is an open reading frame whose function is uncertain. The CDR3 consists of 8 residues. This CDR3 reads CHSNEQFF. The CDR3 DNA sequence: TGCCACTCCAATGAGCAGTTCTTC.

Of note for this clone: Other DNA sequences in the sample encode the same CDR3. V is TRBV5-4 and J is TRBJ2-7; 9 bases align to TRBD1. Germline lookup yields CDR1 SGHNT and CDR2 YYREEE (reference sequence). There are 15 residues in the CDR3. V trimming: 2 bases; J trimming: 2 bases; junction bases outside the gene matches: 5. CDR3 protein: CASSLGQGRTYEQYF. The CDR3 DNA sequence: TGTGCCAGCAGCTTAGGACAGGGGAGGACCTACGAGCAGTACTTC.

The rearrangement uses TRBV20-1 and TRBJ1-1; D not certain. V lost 5 bases and J 7 bases, leaving 11 bases between the germline ends. Germline-derived CDR1 and CDR2 are DFQATT and SNEGSKA (reference sequence). The CDR3 is made up of 11 amino acids. CDR3 bases: TGCAGTGCTCCTGACGGAAGTGAAGCTTTCTTT. This gives the protein CSAPDGSEAFF.

This clone occurred a few times. V is TRBV6-1 and J is TRBJ2-2; no firm D call. Germline V CDR1 and CDR2: MNHNS, SASEGT. The CDR3 runs to 14 residues. V lost 2 bases, J lost 7 bases, and 11 bases lay in between. The CDR3 DNA reads TGTGCCAGCAGTGAATTTTACGGAGTCGGGGAGCTGTTTTTT. This encodes CASSEFYGVGELFF.

A single count supports this clone. This rearrangement joins TRBV29-1 to TRBJ1-1; a weak D match, TRBD1 (5 bases). Trimming shortened V by 0 bases and J by 4 bases, and 27 bases separated the two germline ends. The CDR3 is 19 residues long. The V gene's germline CDR1 is SQVTM and CDR2 ANQGSEA. The CDR3 protein is CSVEDPLGTALGRATEAFF. The CDR3 nucleotides read TGCAGCGTTGAAGACCCCCTAGGGACGGCCCTCGGGAGGGCCACTGAAGCTTTCTTT.